This T cell receptor (beta chain) was retrieved from a study of CD8 T cells in Susac syndrome. cDNA came from around 0.5 to 1 ug RNA primed by random hexamers. TCRdb used MiXCR to reprocess the immunoSEQ multiplex PCR reads, holding one entry per CDR3 protein. The table records about 150,000 distinct CDR3 sequences, about 94% of them present only once. V was clipped by 0 bases and J by 4 bases; unmatched bases: 4. Germline values: CDR1 SGDLS, CDR2 YYNGEE. The CDR3 runs to 14 residues. The TCR sequence derives from a human donor with multiple sclerosis. The chain links TRBV9 to TRBJ2-7; 7 nucleotides line up with TRBD1. The material sequenced was CD8+ T cells from PBMCs. The CDR3 DNA reads as TGTGCCAGCAGCGTAGGACAGGGCCGGTACGAGCAGTACTTC. Protein: CASSVGQGRYEQYF.